These 19 T cell receptor beta chains were all obtained from the same sample, sequenced in a study of chemoradiotherapy in HPV16-positive cancers. The data were produced by immunoSEQ multiplex PCR, yet TCRdb's version contains in-frame clones alone and is incomplete. In the table there are under 1,500 clones, over 60% of which are singletons. Sample: tumor tissue, taken from a patient who underwent chemoradiotherapy. These receptors originate from a human donor with HPV-associated anogenital cancer.

V usage is TRBV14 and J usage is TRBJ1-5; D is undetermined. The germline V gene has CDR1 SGHDN and CDR2 FVKESK. The CDR3 runs to 13 residues. V lost 0 bases and J 6 bases, leaving 6 bases between the germline ends. CDR3 coding DNA: TGTGCCAGCAGCCAAGATTTGAGTCAGCCCCAGCATTTT. This codes for CASSQDLSQPQHF.

This CDR3 is CASSLRSSGAGQPQHF. The CDR3 DNA sequence: TGTGCCAGCAGCTTACGGTCTTCAGGGGCTGGCCAGCCCCAGCATTTT. The chain employs TRBV7-2 and TRBJ1-5; D possibly corresponds to TRBD1 (6 bases). In germline, CDR1 is SGHTA, CDR2 FQGNSA. Between the trimmed V and J ends, which lost 2 bases and 7 bases, there was a span of 18 bases. This CDR3 comprises 16 residues.

V gene TRBV9 combines with J gene TRBJ2-7; 7 nucleotides agree with TRBD1. The CDR3 spans 13 residues. V lost 3 bases to trimming and J lost 4 bases; unmatched junction nucleotides: 4. CDR1 and CDR2 (germline): SGDLS, YYNGEE. The chain's CDR3 is CASSGQGPYEQYF. The CDR3 DNA reads TGTGCCAGCAGCGGACAGGGACCTTACGAGCAGTACTTC.

This clone appeared once. The chain joins TRBV12-5 to TRBJ1-1, with D maybe TRBD1 (5 bases). Germline assignment: CDR1 LGHNT and CDR2 FRNRAP. The V end lost 7 bases, the J end lost 1 base, and 16 bases lay between the germline ends. The CDR3 contains 15 residues. The CDR3 DNA follows: TGTGCTAGTGCCCGGGGCCTGTTGGGGAACACTGAAGCTTTCTTT. Protein sequence: CASARGLLGNTEAFF. The variable domain in full, with the rest retrieved from reference TRBV12-5 and TRBJ1-1, is DARVTQTPRHKVTEMGQEVTMRCQPILGHNTVFWYRQTMMQGLELLAYFRNRAPLDDSGMPKDRFSAEMPDATLATLKIQPSEPRDSAVYFCASARGLLGNTEAFFGQGTRLTVV.

This clone was counted once. The J gene is TRBJ2-2, the V gene TRBV6-6, with 7 bases lining up with TRBD2. V lost 10 bases and J lost 5; bases outside the gene matches: 10. CDR3 length equals 14 residues. Germline values: CDR1 MNHNY, CDR2 SVGAGI (reference sequence). For the CDR3, the DNA is TGTGCCATATTGCGCGGGGGTGGGACCGGGGAGCTGTTTTTT. Translated, it gives CAILRGGGTGELFF.

This clone is a singleton in its sample. V is TRBV9 and J is TRBJ2-3, with a weak D call TRBD1 (6 bases). The V end was cut by 1 base, the J end by 5 bases, with 11 bases between. Germline-derived CDR1 and CDR2 are SGDLS and YYNGEE. CDR3 length: 14 residues. In DNA, the CDR3 is TGTGCCAGCAGCGTAACAGGGAGCTTAGATACGCAGTATTTT. This sequence encodes CASSVTGSLDTQYF.

The V and J genes are TRBV14 and TRBJ1-6, with D possibly being TRBD1 (5 bases). This CDR3 is 15 amino acids long. Trimming removed 0 bases from V and 9 bases from J, with 12 bases in between. CDR1 is SGHDN, CDR2 FVKESK, per germline. CDR3 amino acids: CASSQDRGAGSPLHF. CDR3 DNA: TGTGCCAGCAGCCAAGATCGAGGGGCGGGTTCACCCCTCCACTTT.

V gene TRBV7-2 combines with J gene TRBJ1-6; D perhaps matches TRBD1 (6 bases). V dropped 5 bases and J dropped 6 bases, with 17 bases sitting between them. The germline V gene encodes CDR1 SGHTA and CDR2 FQGNSA. The CDR3 is made up of 16 amino acids. CDR3 coding DNA: TGTGCCAGCAGCCTAGTGGGGGGCCTAACTAATTCACCCCTCCACTTT. Translated, it gives CASSLVGGLTNSPLHF.

This rearrangement joins TRBV10-3 to TRBJ2-3, with 9 bases lining up with TRBD2. J gave up 0 bases and V 3 bases, and 1 base lay outside the gene matches. The CDR3 has 15 amino acids. Germline CDR1 ENHRY, CDR2 SYGVKD. The DNA of the CDR3 is TGTGCCATCAGTGATACTAGCGGGAGCACAGATACGCAGTATTTT. Translating gives CAISDTSGSTDTQYF.

The J gene is TRBJ1-2, the V gene TRBV5-6, with 12 bases that match TRBD1. Germline V gene data show CDR1 as SGHDT and CDR2 as YYEEEE. The V gene end was trimmed by 4 bases and the J gene end by 4 bases; junction bases not matched to a gene: 5. The CDR3 totals 15 residues. The CDR3 here is CASSQRDRGLYGYTF. The CDR3 coding sequence is TGTGCCAGCAGCCAACGGGACAGGGGGCTCTATGGCTACACCTTC.

The gene calls are TRBV2 and TRBJ1-2; 10 bases fit TRBD1. The length of the CDR3 is 12 residues. CDR1 is SNHLY, CDR2 FYNNEI, per germline. The V and J ends lost 6 bases and 6 bases, in that order; junction bases with no gene match: 1. The CDR3 sequence is CASRGQGDGYTF. CDR3 nucleotide sequence: TGTGCCAGCAGAGGACAGGGGGATGGCTACACCTTC.

Concerning this clone itself: Its ends do not fully match the called genes, so a read error is possible. The chain uses TRBV7-9 and TRBJ2-7; possible D gene TRBD1, 6 bases. The germline gives CDR1 SEHNR, CDR2 FQNEAQ (reference sequence). There are 14 residues in the CDR3. CDR3 sequence (DNA): TGTGCCAGCACCTTACAGGGTACCTCCTACGAGCAGTACTTC. Protein: CASTLQGTSYEQYF.

DNA for the CDR3: TGTGCCAGCAGTTCCCCCCCCGCTAGTGAGCAGTTCTTC. This encodes CASSSPPASEQFF. The chain couples TRBV27 to TRBJ2-1; unclear D gene. Looked up from germline, CDR1 is MNHEY and CDR2 is SMNVEV (reference sequence). V lost 4 bases and J lost 9, with 13 bases in between. This CDR3 contains 13 residues.

This clone is deemed large. The chain has TRBV27 and TRBJ2-5; D perhaps matches TRBD1 (5 bases). The CDR3 is 15 amino acids. Germline lookup yields CDR1 MNHEY and CDR2 SMNVEV (reference sequence). Trimming removed 2 bases from V and 2 bases from J, with 12 bases in between. CDR3 loop: CASSLGQGQQETQYF. Written as DNA, the CDR3 is TGTGCCAGCAGTTTAGGGCAGGGTCAGCAAGAGACCCAGTACTTC.

The CDR3 coding sequence is TGTGCCAGCAGTTTATCTAAACGAGGGGGACAGGGGGTAGTCGGGGAGCTGTTTTTT. The encoded protein is CASSLSKRGGQGVVGELFF. The V and J genes are TRBV27 and TRBJ2-2; 11 bases match TRBD1. Unmatched junction bases numbered 13, after V lost 0 bases and J lost 7 bases. The length of the CDR3 is 19 residues. Looked up from germline, CDR1 is MNHEY and CDR2 is SMNVEV (reference sequence).

With regard to this clone: One junction end disagrees with the germline gene, perhaps due to a read error. The chain uses TRBV5-3 and TRBJ2-7, with 10 bases fitting TRBD1. Being an ORF, TRBV5-3 has a function that is uncertain. The CDR3 sequence is 15 residues long. The CDR3 spells CASSLEGTGVYEQYF. CDR3 sequence (DNA): TGTGCCAGCAGCTTGGAAGGGACAGGGGTCTACGAGCAGTACTTC.

The V call is TRBV19, the J call TRBJ1-1; tentative D call: TRBD1 (6 bases). V was pared by 4 bases and J by 1 base, with 10 bases between. Germline loops: CDR1 LNHDA, CDR2 SQIVND (reference sequence). This CDR3 has 14 amino acids. The CDR3 region is CASSSLGANTEAFF. The CDR3 region has the DNA TGTGCCAGTAGTAGTTTGGGGGCGAACACTGAAGCTTTCTTT.

J is TRBJ1-5 and V is TRBV15, with D unresolved. There are 15 residues in the CDR3. Germline CDR1 reads LNHNV; CDR2 reads YYDKDF (reference sequence). The germline V and J ends were trimmed by 5 bases and 8 bases, with 19 bases remaining between them. CDR3 DNA sequence: TGTGCCACCAGCCTGCTCATTGACCCCTCGGAGCCCCAGCATTTT. It yields the protein CATSLLIDPSEPQHF. Full variable domain (rest looked up from reference TRBV15 and TRBJ1-5): DAMVIQNPRYQVTQFGKPVTLSCSQTLNHNVMYWYQQKSSQAPKLLFHYYDKDFNNEADTPDNFQSRRPNTSFCFLDIRSPGLGDTAMYLCATSLLIDPSEPQHFGDGTRLSIL.

This CDR3 reads CASSPEGHLGSGANVLTF. The CDR3 nucleotides read TGCGCCAGCAGCCCGGAAGGACACCTGGGGTCTGGGGCCAACGTCCTGACTTTC. The rearrangement links TRBV5-1 to TRBJ2-6; D is possibly TRBD1 (5 bases). V dropped 4 bases and J dropped 1 base, with 18 bases sitting between them. From germline, CDR1 is SGHRS and CDR2 YFSETQ. This CDR3 has 18 residues. The full variable domain, with the rest looked up from reference TRBV5-1 and TRBJ2-6, is KAGVTQTPRYLIKTRGQQVTLSCSPISGHRSVSWYQQTPGQGLQFLFEYFSETQRNKGNFPGRFSGRQFSNSRSEMNVSTLELGDSALYLCASSPEGHLGSGANVLTFGAGSRLTVL.